This is a list of T cell receptor beta chains from one sample in a study of T cell responses to AZD1222 COVID-19 vaccine. Clones were read by immunoSEQ multiplex PCR, and TCRdb kept only the in-frame ones, dropping some. The table includes 90,000 or so clones, 65% to 90% detected once. The sample here was peripheral blood, taken on day 0 of AZD1222 vaccination. These receptors all come from an adult in good health. Both conserved end residues are part of each CDR3. The order of the fields is J gene, V gene, clone size, D gene, CDR3 protein, CDR3 DNA. D genes are given only for firm matches. Clone size appears in some rows only: once, few, many, or a class for an expanded clone.

TRBJ1-4 | TRBV19 | NA | NA | CASSMASRGEKLFF | TGTGCCAGTAGTATGGCCTCAAGGGGCGAAAAACTGTTTTTT
TRBJ1-5 | TRBV19 | NA | TRBD1 | CASRDRGHQPQHF | TGTGCCAGTAGGGACAGGGGCCATCAGCCCCAGCATTTT
TRBJ1-2 | TRBV5-8 | NA | NA | CASSLIPSNYGYTF | TGTGCCAGCAGCTTAATCCCATCAAACTATGGCTACACCTTC
TRBJ2-2 | TRBV7-6 | NA | NA | CASSLDGKSTGELFF | TGTGCCAGCAGCTTGGACGGGAAGAGTACCGGGGAGCTGTTTTTT
TRBJ2-1 | TRBV18 | NA | TRBD2 | CASSPLVAGGKDNEQFF | TGTGCCAGCTCACCGCTGGTAGCGGGAGGGAAGGACAATGAGCAGTTCTTC
TRBJ1-4 | TRBV5-6 | NA | TRBD1 | CASSDPRGSSEKLFF | TGTGCCAGCAGCGATCCCAGGGGGAGTAGTGAAAAACTGTTTTTT
TRBJ2-3 | TRBV21-1 | NA | NA | CASSRRTGTQYF | TGTGCCAGCAGCAGACGTACAGGTACGCAGTATTTT
TRBJ2-5 | TRBV18 | NA | NA | CASSPPGQEVTQYF | TGTGCCAGCTCACCACCTGGCCAGGAGGTGACCCAGTACTTC
TRBJ2-7 | TRBV28 | NA | NA | CASSADREGGYEQYF | TGTGCCAGCAGTGCCGACAGAGAGGGGGGCTACGAGCAGTACTTC
TRBJ2-7 | TRBV7-9 | NA | TRBD2 | CASSLNSGREQYF | TGTGCCAGCAGCTTAAACAGCGGGAGAGAGCAGTACTTC
TRBJ1-5 | TRBV28 | NA | TRBD1 | CASSPKGAAWSNQPQHF | TGTGCCAGCAGTCCCAAGGGGGCAGCTTGGAGCAATCAGCCCCAGCATTTT
TRBJ2-3 | TRBV12-3/TRBV12-4 | once | NA | CASSLDSTDTQYF | TGTGCCAGCAGTTTGGACAGCACAGATACGCAGTATTTT
TRBJ2-1 | TRBV11-3 | NA | TRBD2 | CASSSPGGGGRNEQFF | TGTGCCAGCAGCTCGCCCGGGGGGGGCGGGAGGAATGAGCAGTTCTTC
TRBJ2-2 | TRBV7-2 | NA | NA | CASSWRTGGTGELFF | TGTGCCAGCAGCTGGAGGACTGGAGGGACCGGGGAGCTGTTTTTT
TRBJ1-2 | TRBV18 | NA | NA | CASSPERDGGMGYTF | TGTGCCAGCTCACCAGAGAGGGACGGAGGTATGGGCTACACCTTC
TRBJ2-5 | TRBV4-2 | NA | NA | CASSRGVGTDETQYF | TGTGCCAGCAGCCGGGGGGTAGGGACGGATGAGACCCAGTACTTC
TRBJ2-5 | TRBV7-3 | NA | TRBD2 | CASSFLAGGTRETQYF | TGTGCCAGCAGCTTTCTAGCGGGAGGAACCCGGGAGACCCAGTACTTC
TRBJ2-5 | TRBV7-6 | NA | TRBD2 | CASSPIVAGEATQYF | TGTGCCAGCAGCCCAATAGTAGCGGGAGAGGCGACCCAGTACTTC
TRBJ2-3 | TRBV19 | NA | NA | CASSIDPSRRDTQYF | TGTGCCAGTAGTATAGACCCTAGCCGGCGGGATACGCAGTATTTT
TRBJ1-1 | TRBV28 | NA | TRBD1 | CASSLSQGGLVAFF | TGTGCCAGCAGTTTAAGTCAGGGGGGTTTAGTAGCTTTCTTT
TRBJ1-6 | TRBV7-9 | NA | TRBD1 | CASSPPRGQAYNSPLHF | TGTGCCAGCAGCCCTCCCAGGGGACAGGCTTATAATTCACCCCTCCACTTT
TRBJ1-2 | TRBV28 | NA | TRBD1 | CASSGTGRPLGYGYTF | TGTGCCAGCAGCGGGACAGGGAGGCCCCTCGGCTATGGCTACACCTTC
TRBJ1-4 | TRBV19 | NA | NA | CASRDDAGREKLFF | TGTGCCAGTAGGGACGACGCGGGGAGAGAAAAACTGTTTTTT
TRBJ1-5 | TRBV6-6 | NA | TRBD1 | CASRPPGQGRQPQHF | TGTGCCAGCAGGCCCCCGGGACAGGGGCGTCAGCCCCAGCATTTT
TRBJ1-5 | TRBV7-9 | NA | NA | CASSLGSGNQPQHF | TGTGCCAGCAGCTTAGGGTCGGGGAATCAGCCCCAGCATTTT
TRBJ2-2 | TRBV9 | NA | TRBD2 | CAARRGLAGDGELFF | TGTGCCGCCAGGCGGGGACTAGCGGGAGACGGGGAGCTGTTTTTT
TRBJ2-7 | TRBV19 | NA | NA | CASRGLVDSYEQYF | TGTGCCAGTAGAGGGCTAGTGGACTCCTACGAGCAGTACTTC
TRBJ1-5 | TRBV11-1 | NA | TRBD1 | CASSPGQGGPQHF | TGTGCCAGCAGCCCGGGACAGGGAGGGCCCCAGCATTTT
TRBJ1-5 | TRBV23-1 | NA | TRBD1 | CASLREPGTDSNQPQHF | TGCGCCAGCTTGAGAGAACCCGGGACAGATAGCAATCAGCCCCAGCATTTT
TRBJ1-2 | TRBV7-2 | NA | NA | CASSPTGTPNTNYGYTF | TGTGCCAGCAGCCCCACCGGGACACCAAACACTAACTATGGCTACACCTTC
TRBJ1-5 | TRBV16 | once | TRBD1 | CASSPQGRGDPYQPQHF | TGTGCCAGCAGCCCCCAGGGCAGGGGGGATCCATATCAGCCCCAGCATTTT
TRBJ1-3 | TRBV9 | NA | NA | CASSVVPREPGNTIYF | TGTGCCAGCAGCGTAGTTCCCAGGGAACCTGGAAACACCATATATTTT
TRBJ1-4 | TRBV29-1 | NA | NA | CSVDLEGEKLFF | TGCAGCGTTGATCTCGAGGGAGAAAAACTGTTTTTT